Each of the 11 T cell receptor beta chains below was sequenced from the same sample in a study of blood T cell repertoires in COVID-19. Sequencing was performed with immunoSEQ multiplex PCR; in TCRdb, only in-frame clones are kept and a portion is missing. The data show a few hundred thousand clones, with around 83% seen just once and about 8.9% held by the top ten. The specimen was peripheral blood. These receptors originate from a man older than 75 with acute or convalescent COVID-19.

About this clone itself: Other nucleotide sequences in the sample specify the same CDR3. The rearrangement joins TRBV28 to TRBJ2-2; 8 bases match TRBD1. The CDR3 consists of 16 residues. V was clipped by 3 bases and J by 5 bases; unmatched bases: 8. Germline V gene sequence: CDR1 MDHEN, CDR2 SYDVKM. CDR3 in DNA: TGTGCCAGCAGTTTTCAAGACAGGGGACGTACCGGGGAGCTGTTTTTT. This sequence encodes CASSFQDRGRTGELFF.

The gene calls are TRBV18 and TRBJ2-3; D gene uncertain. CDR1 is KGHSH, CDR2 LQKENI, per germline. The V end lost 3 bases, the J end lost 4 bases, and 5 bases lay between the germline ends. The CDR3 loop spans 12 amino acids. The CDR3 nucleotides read TGTGCCAGCTCACCTTCGTCAGATACGCAGTATTTT. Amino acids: CASSPSSDTQYF.

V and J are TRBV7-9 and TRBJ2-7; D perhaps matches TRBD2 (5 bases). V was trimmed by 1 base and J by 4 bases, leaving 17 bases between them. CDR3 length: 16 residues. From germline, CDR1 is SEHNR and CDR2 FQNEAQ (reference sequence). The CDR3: CASSLGGRGIPYEQYF. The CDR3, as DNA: TGTGCCAGCAGCTTAGGAGGCCGGGGAATCCCGTACGAGCAGTACTTC.

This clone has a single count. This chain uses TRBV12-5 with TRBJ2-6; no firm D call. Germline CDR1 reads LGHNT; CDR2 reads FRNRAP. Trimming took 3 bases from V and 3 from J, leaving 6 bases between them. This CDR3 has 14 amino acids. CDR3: CASGLAVGANVLTF. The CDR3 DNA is TGTGCTAGTGGTTTAGCCGTTGGGGCCAACGTCCTGACTTTC.

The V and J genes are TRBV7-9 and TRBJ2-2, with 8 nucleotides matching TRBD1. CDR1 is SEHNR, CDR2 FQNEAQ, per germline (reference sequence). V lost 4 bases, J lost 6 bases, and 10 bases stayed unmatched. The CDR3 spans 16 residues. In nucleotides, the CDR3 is TGTGCCAGCAGCTCTCGGACAGGGTGGCTCTCCGGGGAGCTGTTTTTT. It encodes CASSSRTGWLSGELFF.

The CDR3 DNA is TGCGCCAGCAGCTTGCCCAGGAGGGCCGGCACAGATACGCAGTATTTT. It encodes CASSLPRRAGTDTQYF. The V call is TRBV5-1, the J call TRBJ2-3; D is possibly TRBD2 (6 bases). The germline V gene has CDR1 SGHRS and CDR2 YFSETQ. This CDR3 is built from 16 residues. Trimming shortened V by 1 base and J by 1 base, and 13 bases separated the two germline ends.

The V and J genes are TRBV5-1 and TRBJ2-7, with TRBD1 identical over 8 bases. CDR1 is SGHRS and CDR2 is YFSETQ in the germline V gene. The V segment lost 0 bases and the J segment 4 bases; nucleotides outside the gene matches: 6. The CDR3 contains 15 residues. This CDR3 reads CASSLDFRQGYEQYF. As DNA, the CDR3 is TGCGCCAGCAGCTTGGATTTTCGACAGGGGTACGAGCAGTACTTC.

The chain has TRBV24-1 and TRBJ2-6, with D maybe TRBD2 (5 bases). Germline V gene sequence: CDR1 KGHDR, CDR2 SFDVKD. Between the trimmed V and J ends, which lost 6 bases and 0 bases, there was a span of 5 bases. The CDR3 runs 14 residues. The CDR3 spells CATSTSSGANVLTF. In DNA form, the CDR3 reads TGTGCCACCAGTACTAGCTCTGGGGCCAACGTCCTGACTTTC.

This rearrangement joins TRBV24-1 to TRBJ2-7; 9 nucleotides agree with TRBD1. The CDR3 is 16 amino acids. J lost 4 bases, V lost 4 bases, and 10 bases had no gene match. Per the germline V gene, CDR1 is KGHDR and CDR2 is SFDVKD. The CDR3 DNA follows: TGTGCCACCAGTGAAACCGGGACAGGGAGGAAGTACGAGCAGTACTTC. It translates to CATSETGTGRKYEQYF.

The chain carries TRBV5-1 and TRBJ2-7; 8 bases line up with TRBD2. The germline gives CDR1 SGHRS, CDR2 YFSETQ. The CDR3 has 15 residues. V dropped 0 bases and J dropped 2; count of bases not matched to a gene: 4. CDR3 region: CASSLALAGTYEQYF. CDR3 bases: TGCGCCAGCAGCTTGGCCCTAGCGGGCACCTACGAGCAGTACTTC.

The CDR3 nucleotides are TGTGCCACCAGTGATCTTAGGGGCGGTAACTATGGCTACACCTTC. This codes for CATSDLRGGNYGYTF. The V and J genes are TRBV24-1 and TRBJ1-2, with D possibly matching TRBD1 (5 bases). Germline lookup yields CDR1 KGHDR and CDR2 SFDVKD. The CDR3 is 15 amino acids. V shed 3 bases and J shed 1 base, with 11 bases lying between them.